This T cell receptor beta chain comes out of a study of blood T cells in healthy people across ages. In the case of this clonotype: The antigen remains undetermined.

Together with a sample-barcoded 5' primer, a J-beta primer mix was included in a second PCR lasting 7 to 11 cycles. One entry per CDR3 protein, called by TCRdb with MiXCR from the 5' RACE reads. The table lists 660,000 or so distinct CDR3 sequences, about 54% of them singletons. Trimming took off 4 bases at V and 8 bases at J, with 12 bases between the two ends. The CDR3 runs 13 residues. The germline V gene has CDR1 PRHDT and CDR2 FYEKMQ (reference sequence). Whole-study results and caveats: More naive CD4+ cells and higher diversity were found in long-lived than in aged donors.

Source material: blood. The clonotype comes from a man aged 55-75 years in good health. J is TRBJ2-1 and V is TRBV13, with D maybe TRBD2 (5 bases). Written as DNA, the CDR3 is TGTGCCAGCAGCTCGTATACTAGTCATGAGCAGTTCTTC. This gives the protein CASSSYTSHEQFF. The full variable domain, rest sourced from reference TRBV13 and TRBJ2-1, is AAGVIQSPRHLIKEKRETATLKCYPIPRHDTVYWYQQGPGQDPQFLISFYEKMQSDKGSIPDRFSAQQFSDYHSELNMSSLELGDSALYFCASSSYTSHEQFFGPGTRLTVL.